The 15 T cell receptor beta chains below come from one sample, sequenced in a study of tumour-infiltrating T cells in Burkitt lymphoma. Method: immunoSEQ multiplex PCR; TCRdb's copy keeps in-frame clones and lacks some. The sample shows 8,000 or so clones, 60% to 75% of them seen only once. The specimen sequenced was tumor tissue. The origin of the receptors is a human donor with diffuse large B-cell lymphoma.

V and J are TRBV6-5 and TRBJ1-1, with D perhaps TRBD1 (6 bases). This CDR3 contains 14 residues. Trimming left V 4 bases short and J 7 bases short, with 16 bases between. Germline V gives CDR1 MNHEY, CDR2 SVGAGI. This chain's CDR3 is CASSLMVGGVEAFF. The CDR3 DNA reads TGTGCCAGCAGTTTAATGGTAGGGGGGGTTGAAGCTTTCTTT.

The CDR3 region has the DNA TGTGCCAGCAGTTATACAGGGCCCCATGGCTACACCTTC. Protein product: CASSYTGPHGYTF. This chain connects TRBV6-5 to TRBJ1-2; TRBD1 is a possible D gene (6 bases). The CDR3 sequence is 13 residues long. Trimming removed 3 bases from V and 6 bases from J, with 11 bases in between. The germline V gene has CDR1 MNHEY and CDR2 SVGAGI.

This clone was seen a single time. The chain links TRBV7-9 to TRBJ1-5; D is perhaps TRBD1 (5 bases). CDR3 size: 18 residues. The germline V gene has CDR1 SEHNR and CDR2 FQNEAQ (reference sequence). The V end lost 5 bases, the J end lost 1 base, and 21 bases lay between the germline ends. The CDR3 protein is CASSPGLGYGASNQPQHF. In DNA, the CDR3 is TGTGCCAGCAGCCCAGGCTTGGGTTATGGGGCGAGCAATCAGCCCCAGCATTTT.

This clone was seen just once. The chain uses TRBV5-1 and TRBJ1-4, with 7 nucleotides matching TRBD1. Germline values: CDR1 SGHRS, CDR2 YFSETQ. CDR3 size: 14 residues. Trimming cost V 4 bases and J 5 bases; bases outside gene matches: 5. The CDR3: CASSIQGPNEKLFF. The CDR3 DNA is TGCGCCAGCAGCATACAGGGGCCGAATGAAAAACTGTTTTTT. Full variable domain (rest looked up from reference TRBV5-1 and TRBJ1-4): KAGVTQTPRYLIKTRGQQVTLSCSPISGHRSVSWYQQTPGQGLQFLFEYFSETQRNKGNFPGRFSGRQFSNSRSEMNVSTLELGDSALYLCASSIQGPNEKLFFGSGTQLSVL.

The sample holds a few counts of this clone. The gene calls are TRBV7-6 and TRBJ2-7; D assignment may be TRBD1 or TRBD2 (5 bases each). The V end lost 5 bases, the J end lost 3 bases, and 11 bases lay between the germline ends. The CDR3 sequence is 13 residues long. CDR1 and CDR2 from the germline V gene are SGHVS and FNYEAQ. The CDR3, as DNA: TGTGCCAGCAGCCCGGGACCCAACTACGAGCAGTACTTC. Protein sequence: CASSPGPNYEQYF.

A word on this clone: The DNA is omitted, as the CDR3 cannot be located on it reliably, and the CDR3 follows TCRdb's listing. The J gene is TRBJ1-4, the V gene TRBV5-1. The CDR3 has 14 amino acids, counting both end residues. The germline V gene has CDR1 SGHRS and CDR2 YFSETQ. CDR3 sequence reads: CASSFGPGGEKLFF.

By share, this clone ranks as medium-sized (0.01 to 0.1%). The genes are TRBV19 and TRBJ2-7, with TRBD1 matching over 9 bases. The CDR3 sequence is 13 residues long. Germline V gives CDR1 LNHDA, CDR2 SQIVND (reference sequence). Trimming took 10 bases from V and 6 from J; bases not matched to a gene: 10. CDR3 loop: CATLDRGNGEQYF. For the CDR3, the DNA is TGTGCCACCTTGGACAGGGGAAATGGCGAGCAGTACTTC.

As concerns this clone: The junction and the germline gene differ at one end; a read error may be behind it. This chain links TRBV9 with TRBJ2-3; 10 nucleotides line up with TRBD2. Germline values: CDR1 SGDLS, CDR2 YYNGEE. The CDR3 length is 17 residues. The CDR3 DNA sequence: TGTGCCAGCAGCGTGGGTCTAGCGGGGGCCAGCAAAGATACGCAGTATTTT. It encodes CASSVGLAGASKDTQYF.

The CDR3 nucleotides read TGCAGCGCCGGGGGGCTGAACACTGAAGCTTTCTTT. Protein sequence: CSAGGLNTEAFF. This sequence joins TRBV29-1 and TRBJ1-1, with a weak D call TRBD1 (6 bases). The V and J ends lost 7 bases and 0 bases respectively, with 9 bases between them. Germline assignment: CDR1 SQVTM and CDR2 ANQGSEA. CDR3 length: 12 residues.

The sample holds a few counts of this clone. The V gene is TRBV7-9, the J gene TRBJ1-4; the D gene is possibly TRBD1 (6 bases). The V end was cut by 3 bases, the J end by 5 bases, with 16 bases between. CDR1 and CDR2 from the germline V gene are SEHNR and FQNEAQ (reference sequence). This CDR3 is built from 16 residues. The CDR3 loop reads CASSLLGQSLNEKLFF. CDR3 nucleotide sequence: TGTGCCAGCAGCTTGCTCGGACAGAGCCTAAATGAAAAACTGTTTTTT.

This chain uses TRBV6-5 with TRBJ1-4, with 7 bases that match TRBD1. This CDR3 spans 14 amino acids. With V trimmed by 2 bases and J by 8 bases, 5 bases remained unmatched. Germline assignment: CDR1 MNHEY and CDR2 SVGAGI. DNA of the CDR3: TGTGCCAGCAGTTACGGGAGGGGGCAGGAAAAACTGTTTTTT. It specifies CASSYGRGQEKLFF.

The count of this clone is one. This rearrangement joins TRBV10-1 to TRBJ2-3; TRBD1 matches at 9 bases. The CDR3 covers 15 residues. CDR1 and CDR2 from the germline V gene are WNHNN and SYGVQD (reference sequence). J gave up 3 bases and V 1 base, and 2 bases lay outside the gene matches. The CDR3 nucleotides read TGCGCCAGCAGTGAGTTGACAGGGGGAACAGATACGCAGTATTTT. Residues: CASSELTGGTDTQYF.

This rearrangement joins TRBV10-2 to TRBJ1-1; D not certain. Germline-derived CDR1 and CDR2 are WSHSY and SAAADI. The V end was cut by 6 bases, the J end by 1 base, with 21 bases between. This CDR3 has 17 amino acids. The CDR3 DNA is TGCGCCAGCAGCCAATGGGGTAAGGACGGTTGGAACACTGAAGCTTTCTTT. The encoded protein is CASSQWGKDGWNTEAFF.

The chain uses TRBV4-3 and TRBJ1-1, with a possible D match to TRBD1 (5 bases). The CDR3 is made up of 15 amino acids. Germline CDR1 and CDR2: LGHNA and YSLEER. The germline V and J ends were trimmed by 0 bases and 1 base, with 9 bases remaining between them. The CDR3 DNA reads TGCGCCAGCAGCCAAGATTCCGGACAGAACACTGAAGCTTTCTTT. Translating it yields CASSQDSGQNTEAFF.

This clone qualifies as medium-sized. The chain joins TRBV6-1 to TRBJ1-1; D might be TRBD1 (6 bases). Trimming left V 2 bases short and J 3 bases short, with 13 bases between. Germline CDR1 and CDR2: MNHNS and SASEGT. The CDR3 length is 15 residues. This CDR3 reads CASSEFGGVYTEAFF. Here the CDR3 DNA reads TGTGCCAGCAGTGAATTTGGGGGCGTGTACACTGAAGCTTTCTTT.